This entry lists 32 T cell receptor beta chains sequenced from one sample in a study of metastatic and nonmetastatic thyroid tumors. TCRdb used MiXCR to call clones anew from the PCR reads. This sample has approximately 12,000 clones, with 23% found just once. Every patient underwent thyroid surgery untreated. The sequenced sample consisted of adjacent normal tissue. The source is a female donor with papillary thyroid cancer or a benign thyroid nodule (not recorded which). Some clones in this sample may be carry-over from other donors' samples.

Concerning this clone: One end of the junction is discordant with germline, which a read error may explain. Here the CDR3 DNA reads TGCAGTGATAGAGAATCGGGTACGGACGAGCAGTACTTC. The encoded protein is CSDRESGTDEQYF. The chain couples TRBV20-1 to TRBJ2-7, with D unclear. CDR3 length equals 13 residues. Germline V gene sequence: CDR1 DFQATT, CDR2 SNEGSKA (reference sequence).

This clone ranks as medium-sized. V and J are TRBV5-1 and TRBJ2-7; 7 bases match TRBD1. Germline CDR1 reads SGHRS; CDR2 reads YFSETQ. The V gene end was trimmed by 2 bases and the J gene end by 4 bases; junction bases not matched to a gene: 12. This CDR3 is built from 16 residues. The DNA of the CDR3 is TGCGCCAGCAGCTTCAACAGGGGCCCACTTAGATACGAGCAGTACTTC. This sequence encodes CASSFNRGPLRYEQYF.

Many counts were recorded for this clone. The chain carries TRBV12-5 and TRBJ2-7; D tentatively reads TRBD1 or TRBD2 (5 bases each). The CDR3 totals 14 residues. V lost 5 bases, J lost 1 base, and 12 bases lay in between. Per germline, CDR1 LGHNT and CDR2 FRNRAP. The CDR3 loop is CASGPRGASYEQYF. The CDR3 coding sequence is TGTGCTAGTGGTCCCCGGGGCGCGTCCTACGAGCAGTACTTC.

CDR3 DNA sequence: TGTGCCAGCAGTTTACGGACCGCGAACACCGGGGAGCTGTTTTTT. Its translation: CASSLRTANTGELFF. The V gene is TRBV27, the J gene TRBJ2-2; unclear D gene. V lost 2 bases to trimming and J lost 0 bases, with 7 bases between them. The CDR3 runs to 15 residues. Germline V gene lookup returns CDR1 MNHEY and CDR2 SMNVEV (reference sequence).

To note about this clone: The junction does not match germline at one end; this may be a read error. V usage is TRBV28 and J usage is TRBJ2-5; 11 positions agree with TRBD1. This CDR3 comprises 13 residues. Germline CDR1 reads MDHEN; CDR2 reads SYDVKM. The CDR3, as DNA: TGTGCCAGCGCGGGACAGGGGGGTGAGACCCATTACTTC. It codes for CASAGQGGETHYF. Full variable domain (outside the CDR3, taken from reference TRBV28 and TRBJ2-5): DVKVTQSSRYLVKRTGEKVFLECVQDMDHENMFWYRQDPGLGLRLIYFSYDVKMKEKGDIPEGYSVSREKKERFSLILESASTNQTSMYLCASAGQGGETHYFGPGTRLLVL.

The chain combines TRBV20-1 with TRBJ1-1; the match to TRBD1 covers 7 bases. The V gene end was trimmed by 3 bases and the J gene end by 5 bases; junction bases not matched to a gene: 6. The CDR3 is 13 residues long. Germline V gene sequence: CDR1 DFQATT, CDR2 SNEGSKA (reference sequence). This chain's CDR3 is CSAREGARTEAFF. CDR3 sequence (DNA): TGCAGTGCTAGGGAGGGGGCAAGGACTGAAGCTTTCTTT.

V is TRBV20-1 and J is TRBJ1-1, with 8 bases lining up with TRBD1. Losses at the gene ends were 5 bases for V and 7 bases for J; bases not matched to a gene: 3. Germline-derived CDR1 and CDR2 are DFQATT and SNEGSKA (reference sequence). CDR3 length equals 11 residues. CDR3 bases: TGCAGTGCTCGACAGGGGATTGAAGCTTTCTTT. As protein: CSARQGIEAFF.

The chain has TRBV27 and TRBJ2-1; D may match TRBD1 or TRBD2 (6 bases each). The CDR3 covers 14 residues. Germline CDR1 and CDR2: MNHEY and SMNVEV (reference sequence). Trimming left V 7 bases short and J 10 bases short, with 20 bases between. Here the CDR3 reads CASTRRWRGSEQFF. CDR3 DNA: TGTGCCAGCACTCGAAGATGGAGGGGGAGCGAGCAGTTCTTC.

V and J are TRBV9 and TRBJ2-5, with D unclear. The germline V gene has CDR1 SGDLS and CDR2 YYNGEE. V was cut by 3 bases and J by 2 bases, with 11 bases left in between. The CDR3 has 14 residues. CDR3 sequence (DNA): TGTGCCAGCAGCGCCGAAGGAACTCAAGAGACCCAGTACTTC. Translation: CASSAEGTQETQYF.

This clone was picked up many times. The chain carries TRBV15 and TRBJ2-5; a possible D gene is TRBD1 (6 bases). CDR1 is LNHNV, CDR2 YYDKDF, per germline (reference sequence). CDR3 length: 14 amino acids. The V end was cut by 4 bases, the J end by 1 base, with 10 bases between. The CDR3 coding sequence is TGTGCCACCAGCATATCACAGGGCCAAGAGACCCAGTACTTC. This encodes CATSISQGQETQYF. Full variable domain (rest looked up from reference TRBV15 and TRBJ2-5): DAMVIQNPRYQVTQFGKPVTLSCSQTLNHNVMYWYQQKSSQAPKLLFHYYDKDFNNEADTPDNFQSRRPNTSFCFLDIRSPGLGDTAMYLCATSISQGQETQYFGPGTRLLVL.

The rearrangement uses TRBV30 and TRBJ1-1; D ambiguous. Per germline, CDR1 GTSNPN and CDR2 SVGIG (reference sequence). Trimming cost V 3 bases and J 7 bases, with 15 bases left between them. The CDR3 covers 13 residues. CDR3 residues: CAWRVYLNDEAFF. In nucleotides, the CDR3 is TGTGCCTGGAGAGTCTACTTGAACGATGAAGCTTTCTTT.

This clone was seen at least ten times. V is TRBV10-3 and J is TRBJ1-2, with 7 bases lining up with TRBD1. V lost 10 bases and J lost 6; bases outside the gene matches: 11. CDR1 and CDR2 from the germline V gene are ENHRY and SYGVKD. CDR3 length: 13 residues. The CDR3 nucleotides are TGTGCCACCACGGCGGGACAGTTCGATGGCTACACCTTC. This translates into CATTAGQFDGYTF.

The V and J genes are TRBV20-1 and TRBJ2-3, with TRBD2 matching 9 bases. The germline CDR1 and CDR2 sequences are DFQATT and SNEGSKA (reference sequence). There are 16 residues in the CDR3. Unmatched junction bases numbered 14, after V lost 8 bases and J lost 2 bases. The CDR3 is CSKRGVSGRPTDTQYF. The DNA of the CDR3 is TGCAGTAAAAGAGGAGTAAGCGGGAGGCCCACAGATACGCAGTATTTT.

This clone was observed at least ten times. This chain joins TRBV20-1 and TRBJ1-1, with no clear D. The ends were cut back, 0 bases at V and 11 bases at J, with 19 bases in the middle. Germline V gives CDR1 DFQATT, CDR2 SNEGSKA (reference sequence). The CDR3 is 14 amino acids. The CDR3 DNA sequence: TGCAGTGCTAGAGATAGCGGTGACTGGTCGGGGGCTTTCTTT. This translates into CSARDSGDWSGAFF.

This clone is medium-sized in the sample. This chain uses TRBV11-2 with TRBJ1-1; D unclear. Germline lookup yields CDR1 SGHAT and CDR2 FQNNGV. Trimming shortened V by 3 bases and J by 3 bases, and 8 bases separated the two germline ends. This CDR3 has 13 amino acids. The CDR3 DNA follows: TGTGCCAGCAGCTTTAATCAGGACACTGAAGCTTTCTTT. Protein: CASSFNQDTEAFF.

This clone was recorded a few times. The chain joins TRBV28 to TRBJ2-3; D might be TRBD2 (6 bases). The V gene's germline CDR1 is MDHEN and CDR2 SYDVKM. The CDR3 runs to 15 residues. Trimming took 3 bases from V and 4 from J, leaving 14 bases between them. CDR3 bases: TGTGCCAGCAGTTTTCAAGGGGAGGCCCCAGATACGCAGTATTTT. Residues: CASSFQGEAPDTQYF.

The V gene is TRBV6-2 or TRBV6-3, the J gene TRBJ2-7; 8 bases are a match to TRBD2. The CDR3 contains 16 residues. CDR1 is MNHEY, CDR2 SVGEGT, per germline. V lost 5 bases to trimming and J lost 7 bases; unmatched junction nucleotides: 16. In nucleotides, the CDR3 is TGTGCCAGCAGTCTTACTAGCGGAGGTCTATATGGGGAGCAGTACTTC. Its translation: CASSLTSGGLYGEQYF.

The chain recombines TRBV10-1 with TRBJ2-7, with D possibly matching TRBD2 (6 bases). Trimming took 6 bases from V and 0 from J, leaving 21 bases between them. Germline V gene sequence: CDR1 WNHNN, CDR2 SYGVQD (reference sequence). This CDR3 spans 17 amino acids. CDR3 loop: CASRSASVPPSSYEQYF. The CDR3 bases are TGCGCCAGCAGGTCGGCTAGCGTTCCACCTAGCTCCTACGAGCAGTACTTC.

By its share, this clone is medium-sized. This chain links TRBV12-3 or TRBV12-4 with TRBJ2-7; 7 bases map to TRBD1. The length of the CDR3 is 12 residues. V was pared by 7 bases and J by 6 bases, with 6 bases of the junction left unmatched. As DNA, the CDR3 is TGTGCCAGCACTCTAGGGGGCGGCGAGCAGTACTTC. Amino acids: CASTLGGGEQYF.

At least ten counts were recorded for this clone. J is TRBJ1-4 and V is TRBV20-1; no reliable D call. The germline V gene encodes CDR1 DFQATT and CDR2 SNEGSKA (reference sequence). The CDR3 has 14 amino acids. The V and J ends lost 0 bases and 8 bases respectively, with 13 bases between them. For the CDR3, the DNA is TGCAGTGCTAGAGATCTCGGACCCCGGGAAAAACTGTTTTTT. Its translation is CSARDLGPREKLFF.

This clone has at least ten counts. Because it lacks the conserved phenylalanine or tryptophan at the end, this CDR3 is likely a read error. The DNA is omitted, as the CDR3 cannot be located on it reliably, and the CDR3 follows TCRdb's listing. The chain couples TRBV2 to TRBJ2-6; whether TRBD1, the table's D call, matches the DNA was not checked. Germline CDR1 and CDR2: SNHLY and FYNNEI. The CDR3 comprises 10 residues, both ends counted. The CDR3 loop is CASSEGPFFP.

By its share, this clone is medium-sized. Here the CDR3 DNA reads TGCGCCAGCAGCTTGGGATATTACACTGAAGCTTTCTTT. It specifies CASSLGYYTEAFF. V and J are TRBV5-1 and TRBJ1-1; D is unclear. This CDR3 is 13 amino acids long. Germline assignment: CDR1 SGHRS and CDR2 YFSETQ. The V gene lost 0 bases and the J gene lost 3 bases, with 6 bases spanning the gap.

This clone appeared a few times. V usage is TRBV29-1 and J usage is TRBJ1-1; possibly TRBD1 for D (6 bases). This CDR3 region has 13 residues. The germline V gene has CDR1 SQVTM and CDR2 ANQGSEA. V dropped 4 bases and J dropped 6 bases, with 15 bases sitting between them. Here the CDR3 DNA reads TGCAGCGTTGGAGAACAGGGCCTCCCTGAAGCTTTCTTT. Amino acid sequence: CSVGEQGLPEAFF.

This clone was recorded many times. Just one base apart from a much larger clone, this may be a read error. This likely comes from a read error, as the CDR3 has no conserved phenylalanine or tryptophan at its end. The rearrangement links TRBV6-6 to TRBJ2-7, with D unclear. The germline gives CDR1 MNHNY, CDR2 SVGAGI (reference sequence). Trimming took 0 bases from V and 9 from J, leaving 9 bases between them. The CDR3 runs to 12 residues. CDR3 DNA: TGTGCCAGCAGTTACTCACCGGATGGGCAGTACCTC. As protein: CASSYSPDGQYL.

This clone was seen ten or more times. The genes are TRBV9 and TRBJ1-3; TRBD1 agrees at 9 bases. The CDR3 sequence is 15 residues long. J was trimmed by 4 bases and V by 3 bases; bases with no gene match: 5. The germline gives CDR1 SGDLS, CDR2 YYNGEE. The CDR3 region has the DNA TGTGCCAGCAGCGCGACAGGGGGTCGCGGAAACACCATATATTTT. Its translation is CASSATGGRGNTIYF.

This clone was seen more than once but under ten times. The chain has TRBV28 and TRBJ2-7, with D uncertain. Between the trimmed V and J ends, which lost 2 bases and 2 bases, there was a span of 13 bases. This CDR3 is built from 15 residues. Looked up from germline, CDR1 is MDHEN and CDR2 is SYDVKM. The CDR3 is CASSLRPVMAYEQYF. Written as DNA, the CDR3 is TGTGCCAGCAGTTTAAGGCCAGTGATGGCCTACGAGCAGTACTTC.

J is TRBJ2-2 and V is TRBV7-6; no reliable D call. Trimming pared 1 base from V and 6 bases from J, leaving 6 bases between. In germline, CDR1 is SGHVS, CDR2 FNYEAQ. This CDR3 comprises 13 residues. The CDR3 nucleotides read TGTGCCAGCAGCTTAGATCCGTCCGGGGAGCTGTTTTTT. Its protein is CASSLDPSGELFF.

The V and J genes are TRBV3-1 and TRBJ2-3, with 9 bases identical to TRBD2. The CDR3 contains 13 residues. Germline CDR1 reads LGHDT; CDR2 reads YNNKEL (reference sequence). With V trimmed by 3 bases and J by 6 bases, 1 base remained unmatched. The CDR3 sequence: CASSQGTSDTQYF. CDR3 nucleotides: TGTGCCAGCAGCCAGGGGACTAGCGATACGCAGTATTTT.

This clone was observed many times. The chain is built from TRBV11-2 and TRBJ1-1; D remains unclear. Trimming took off 3 bases at V and 4 bases at J, with 12 bases between the two ends. This CDR3 region has 14 residues. Germline CDR1 SGHAT, CDR2 FQNNGV. CDR3 nucleotide sequence: TGTGCCAGCAGCTTGGACGTTCGGAGCACTGAAGCTTTCTTT. This translates into CASSLDVRSTEAFF.

CDR3 nucleotides: TGTGCCGGCACCCCCTTCCTGACTAGCGGGAGTGCTTACGAGCAGTACTTC. This translates into CAGTPFLTSGSAYEQYF. This chain links TRBV6-1 with TRBJ2-7; TRBD2 agrees at 12 bases. The germline V gene encodes CDR1 MNHNS and CDR2 SASEGT. J was trimmed by 4 bases and V by 11 bases; bases with no gene match: 18. This CDR3 region has 17 residues.

J is TRBJ2-7 and V is TRBV6-1; TRBD1 matches at 9 bases. CDR3 size: 16 residues. The V gene's germline CDR1 is MNHNS and CDR2 SASEGT. The CDR3 DNA reads TGTGCGGCGCATGGGAACAGGGGGCGCAACTTGCTCGAGCAGTACTTC. Translated, it gives CAAHGNRGRNLLEQYF.

This clone has more than one count but fewer than ten. The chain uses TRBV27 and TRBJ2-7; TRBD2 is a possible D gene (6 bases). The germline V gene has CDR1 MNHEY and CDR2 SMNVEV (reference sequence). Trimming took off 4 bases at V and 0 bases at J, with 10 bases between the two ends. The CDR3 runs 14 residues. CDR3 nucleotide sequence: TGTGCCAGCAGTTGGACTATCGACTCCTACGAGCAGTACTTC. It encodes CASSWTIDSYEQYF.